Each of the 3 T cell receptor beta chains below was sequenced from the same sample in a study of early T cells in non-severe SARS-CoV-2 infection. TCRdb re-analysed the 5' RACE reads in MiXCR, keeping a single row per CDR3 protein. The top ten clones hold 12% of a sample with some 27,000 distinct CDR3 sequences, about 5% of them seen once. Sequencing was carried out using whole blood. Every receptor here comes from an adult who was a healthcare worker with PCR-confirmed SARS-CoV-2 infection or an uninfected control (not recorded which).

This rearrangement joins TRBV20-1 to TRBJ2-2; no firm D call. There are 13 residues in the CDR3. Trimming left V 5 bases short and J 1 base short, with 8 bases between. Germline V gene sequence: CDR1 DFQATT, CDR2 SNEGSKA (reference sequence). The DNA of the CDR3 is TGCAGTGCTGGAAGGATGAACACCGGGGAGCTGTTTTTT. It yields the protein CSAGRMNTGELFF.

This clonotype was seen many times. CDR3 coding DNA: TGTGCCAGCCGATTCAGGGACTCACCCCTCCACTTT. This translates into CASRFRDSPLHF. The V and J genes are TRBV6-5 and TRBJ1-6; D is perhaps TRBD1 (5 bases). Germline-derived CDR1 and CDR2 are MNHEY and SVGAGI. This CDR3 contains 12 residues. Trimming stripped 8 bases from V and 10 bases from J, with 12 bases between.

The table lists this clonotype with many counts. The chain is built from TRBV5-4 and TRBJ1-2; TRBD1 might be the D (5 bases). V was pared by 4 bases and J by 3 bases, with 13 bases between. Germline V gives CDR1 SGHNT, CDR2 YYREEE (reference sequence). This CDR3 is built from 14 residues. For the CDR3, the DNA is TGTGCCAGCAGCCGTGAGCTGGGGGACTATGGCTACACCTTC. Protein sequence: CASSRELGDYGYTF.